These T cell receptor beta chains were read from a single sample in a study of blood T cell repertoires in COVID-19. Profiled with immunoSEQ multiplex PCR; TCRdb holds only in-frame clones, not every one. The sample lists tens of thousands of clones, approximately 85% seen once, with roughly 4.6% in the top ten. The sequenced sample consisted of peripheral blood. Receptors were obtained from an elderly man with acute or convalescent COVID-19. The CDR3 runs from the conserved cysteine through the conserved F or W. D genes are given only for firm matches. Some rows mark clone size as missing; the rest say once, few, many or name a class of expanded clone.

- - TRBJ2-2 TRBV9 TGTGCCAGCAGCGTGACAGACACCGGGGAGCTGTTTTTT CASSVTDTGELFF
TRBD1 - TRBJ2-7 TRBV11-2 TGTGCCAGCAGCCCATACCAGGGACAGGGGAACGAGCAGTACTTC CASSPYQGQGNEQYF
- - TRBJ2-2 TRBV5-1 TGCGCCAGCAGCTTGGAAGAGGTCACCGGGGAGCTGTTTTTT CASSLEEVTGELFF
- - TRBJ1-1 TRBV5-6 TGTGCCAGCAGCTTTTCGTATGGCAGGAACACTGAAGCTTTCTTT CASSFSYGRNTEAFF
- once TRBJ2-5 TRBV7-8 TGTGCCAGCAGCCACCGGTACAGCCAAGAGACCCAGTACTTC CASSHRYSQETQYF
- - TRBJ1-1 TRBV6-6 TGTGCCAGCAGCCGGGGGGCCCGGAACACTGAAGCTTTCTTT CASSRGARNTEAFF
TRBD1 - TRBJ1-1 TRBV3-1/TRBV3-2 TGTGCCAGCAGATACAGGGGATGGGACACTGAAGCTTTCTTT CASRYRGWDTEAFF
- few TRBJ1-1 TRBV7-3 TGTGCCAGCAGCCAAGGACACTCGAACACTGAAGCTTTCTTT CASSQGHSNTEAFF
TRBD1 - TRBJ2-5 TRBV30 TGTGCCTGGAGGCCCTCCAACAGGGGGCAGGACGGGGAAGAGACCCAGTACTTC CAWRPSNRGQDGEETQYF
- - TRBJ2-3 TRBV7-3 TGTGCCAGCAGCGCAGATAATTACGTGACAGATACGCAGTATTTT CASSADNYVTDTQYF
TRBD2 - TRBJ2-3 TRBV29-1 TGCAGCGTTAATAGCGGGGACGGCACAGATACGCAGTATTTT CSVNSGDGTDTQYF
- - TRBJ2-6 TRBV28 TGTGCCAGCAGTTTAGGGGGCGCCTCTGGGGCCAACGTCCTGACTTTC CASSLGGASGANVLTF
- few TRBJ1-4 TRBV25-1 TGTGCCAGCAGTGAATTCTCGGGGATAGGGGGTGAAAAACTGTTTTTT CASSEFSGIGGEKLFF
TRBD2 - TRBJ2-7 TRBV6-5 TGTGCCAGCAGTCTCGGACTAGCGGGAACCTACGAGCAGTACTTC CASSLGLAGTYEQYF
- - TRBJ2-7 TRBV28 TGTGCCACCAACGGGGGACAGACAGTACAGAGCTCCTACGAGCAGTACTTC CATNGGQTVQSSYEQYF
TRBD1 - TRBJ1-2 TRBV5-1 TGCGCCAGCAGCTTGGTTACAGGGGGGAACTATGGCTACACCTTC CASSLVTGGNYGYTF
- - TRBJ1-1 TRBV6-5 TGTGCCAGCAGTAGGAGTGTACGGAGGAACACTGAAGCTTTCTTT CASSRSVRRNTEAFF
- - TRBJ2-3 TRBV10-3 TGTGCCATCACCTTAAACGGGATCACAGATACGCAGTATTTT CAITLNGITDTQYF
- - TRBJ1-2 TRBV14 TGTGCCACCAGGTCGGGGAACGCCCTTGGCTACACCTTC CATRSGNALGYTF
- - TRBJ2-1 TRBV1 TGCACCAGCAGCCAGGATACCGGGAGGCCCCGTAAGCAGTTCTTC CTSSQDTGRPRKQFF
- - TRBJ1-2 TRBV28 TGTGCCAGCAGTTTGACGGTGAGGCAGGGTGATGACTATGGCTACACCTTC CASSLTVRQGDDYGYTF
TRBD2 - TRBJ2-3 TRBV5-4 TGTGCCAGCAGCAGGGACTACGCTGGCACAGATACGCAGTATTTT CASSRDYAGTDTQYF
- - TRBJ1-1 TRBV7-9 TGTGCCAGCAGCTTACTTGTCAGCACTGAAGCTTTCTTT CASSLLVSTEAFF
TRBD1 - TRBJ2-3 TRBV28 TGTGCCAGCAGCGCCCAACCGGGACAGGGGTTAGATACGCAGTATTTT CASSAQPGQGLDTQYF
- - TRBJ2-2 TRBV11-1 TGTGCCAGCACGGCGGAAGCGGTGAACACCGGGGAGCTGTTTTTT CASTAEAVNTGELFF
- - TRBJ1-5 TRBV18 TGTGCCAGCTCACCCGGGATCTATAGCAATCAGCCCCAGCATTTT CASSPGIYSNQPQHF
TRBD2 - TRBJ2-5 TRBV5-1 TGCGCCAGCAGCTTGCGAGCGGGAGGACAAGAGACCCAGTACTTC CASSLRAGGQETQYF
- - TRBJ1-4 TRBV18 TGTGCCAGCTCACCCGCAGGGTGGGATGAAAAACTGTTTTTT CASSPAGWDEKLFF